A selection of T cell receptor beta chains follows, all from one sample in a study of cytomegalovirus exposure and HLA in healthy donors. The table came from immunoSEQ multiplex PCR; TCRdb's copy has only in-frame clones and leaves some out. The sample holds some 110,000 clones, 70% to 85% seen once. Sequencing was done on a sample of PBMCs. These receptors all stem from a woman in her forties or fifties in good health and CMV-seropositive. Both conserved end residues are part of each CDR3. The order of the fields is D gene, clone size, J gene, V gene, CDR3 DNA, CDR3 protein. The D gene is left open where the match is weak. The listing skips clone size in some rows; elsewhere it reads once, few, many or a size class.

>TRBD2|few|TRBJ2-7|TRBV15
TGTGCCACCAGCAGAAACAGCGGGAGCACCTACGAGCAGTACTTC
CATSRNSGSTYEQYF
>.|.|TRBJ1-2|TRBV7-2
TGTGCCAGCAGCTTACAAATAGAAAGTGGCTACACCTTC
CASSLQIESGYTF
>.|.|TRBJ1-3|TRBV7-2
TGTGCCAGCAGCTTAGATAATGTGCCCACAACCTCTGGAAACACCATATATTTT
CASSLDNVPTTSGNTIYF
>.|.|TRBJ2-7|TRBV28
TGTGCCAGCAGCTCAATTCCCACTTACGAGCAGTACTTC
CASSSIPTYEQYF
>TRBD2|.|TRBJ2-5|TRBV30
TGTGCCTGGGTGCCACTAGCGGAAGAGACCCAGTACTTC
CAWVPLAEETQYF
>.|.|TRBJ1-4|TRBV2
TGTGCCAGCAGAAAGGGAGGGGAAAAACTGTTTTTT
CASRKGGEKLFF
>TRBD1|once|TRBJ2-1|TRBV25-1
TGTGCCAGCAGTGACTGGACAGGGGGCTCCTACAATGAGCAGTTCTTC
CASSDWTGGSYNEQFF
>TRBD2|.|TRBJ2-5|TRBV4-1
TGCGCCAGCAGCAAACTAGCGGGAGAGGGGGAGACCCAGTACTTC
CASSKLAGEGETQYF
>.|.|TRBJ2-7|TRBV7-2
TGTGCCAGCAGCTTAGCTGGTATTTCGGGTCAAGAGCAGTACTTC
CASSLAGISGQEQYF
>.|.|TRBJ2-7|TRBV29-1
TGCAGCGTTGGAGAGGGGCTATCCTACGAGCAGTACTTC
CSVGEGLSYEQYF
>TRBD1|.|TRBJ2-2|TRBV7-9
TGTGCCAGCAGCGGGCGGACAGGGATGACCGGGGAGCTGTTTTTT
CASSGRTGMTGELFF
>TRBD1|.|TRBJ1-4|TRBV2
TGTGCCAGCAGGGGGGGACAGGGGTTTGCAACTAATGAAAAACTGTTTTTT
CASRGGQGFATNEKLFF
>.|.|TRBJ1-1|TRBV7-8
TGTGCCAGCAGCCTAATGTCAGCGGTGGCGAACACTGAAGCTTTCTTT
CASSLMSAVANTEAFF
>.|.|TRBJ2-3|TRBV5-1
TGCGCCAGCAGCTTGGTTGGGACTGCCGCAGATACGCAGTATTTT
CASSLVGTAADTQYF
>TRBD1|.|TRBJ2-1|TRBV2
TGTGCCAGCAGTGTGGACAGGGGGGCCTACAATGAGCAGTTCTTC
CASSVDRGAYNEQFF
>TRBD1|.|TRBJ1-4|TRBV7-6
TGTGCCAGCAGCGGACAGGGGAGGGGTGAAAAACTGTTTTTT
CASSGQGRGEKLFF
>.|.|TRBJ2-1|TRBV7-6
TGTGCCAGCAGCTTAGTTCGCAGTTCTCCGTTCTTC
CASSLVRSSPFF
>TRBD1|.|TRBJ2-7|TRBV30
TGTGCCTTGGGGGACAGGGACTACGAGCAGTACTTC
CALGDRDYEQYF
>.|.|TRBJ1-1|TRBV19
TGTGCCAGTCTACAAAAGCTGGGGGGGGTGGCTGAAGCTTTCTTT
CASLQKLGGVAEAFF
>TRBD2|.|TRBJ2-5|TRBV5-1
TGCGCCAGCAGCTTGGTTCCGGGACTAGCGGGAGTAGAGACCCAGTACTTC
CASSLVPGLAGVETQYF
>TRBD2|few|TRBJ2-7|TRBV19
TGTGCCAGTACCAAAGCGGGAGGGCCGGATGGTTACGAGCAGTACTTC
CASTKAGGPDGYEQYF
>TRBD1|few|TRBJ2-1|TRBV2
TGTGCCAGCAGTGAAGTTCGGGACAGCCTGTACAATGAGCAGTTCTTC
CASSEVRDSLYNEQFF
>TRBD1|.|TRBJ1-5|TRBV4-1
TGCGCCAGCAGCCAAGAGGGGACAGGACACAATCAGCCCCAGCATTTT
CASSQEGTGHNQPQHF
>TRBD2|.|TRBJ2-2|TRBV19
TGTGCCAGTAACGTTCCGGGACTACACAACCCTGGGGAGCTGTTTTTT
CASNVPGLHNPGELFF
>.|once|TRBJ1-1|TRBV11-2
TGTGCCAGCAGCTTAAAGAATTATGGGGCGCAGGGGATCGCTGAAGCTTTCTTT
CASSLKNYGAQGIAEAFF
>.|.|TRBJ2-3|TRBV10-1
TGCGCCAGCAGTGAGGAAGGCAGGGGCACAGATACGCAGTATTTT
CASSEEGRGTDTQYF
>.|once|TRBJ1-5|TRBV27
TGTGCCAGCAGTCCCCGACAGTTTAATCAGCCCCAGCATTTT
CASSPRQFNQPQHF
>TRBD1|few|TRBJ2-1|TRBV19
TGTGCCAGTAGTGCAACAGGGGAGAATGAGCAGTTCTTC
CASSATGENEQFF
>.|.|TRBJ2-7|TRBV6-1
TGTGCCAGCAGTTTGGGTAGCCCCCGCGAGTACTTC
CASSLGSPREYF
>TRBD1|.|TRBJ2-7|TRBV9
TGTGCCAGCAGCGAGTCGGGACAGGGGTTCCACGAGCAGTACTTC
CASSESGQGFHEQYF
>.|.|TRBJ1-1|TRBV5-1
TGCGCCAGCAGCCGTACGGGTTGGAACACTGAAGCTTTCTTT
CASSRTGWNTEAFF
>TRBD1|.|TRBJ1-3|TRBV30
TGTGCCTGGAGTTGGACAGGGGCGAGCGGAAACACCATATATTTT
CAWSWTGASGNTIYF
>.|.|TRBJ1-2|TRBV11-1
TGTGCCAGCAGCCCAGAGGAGGTCAGCCCTGGCTACACCTTC
CASSPEEVSPGYTF
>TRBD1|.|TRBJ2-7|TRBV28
TGTGCCAGCAGTTTACCAGGGGGCAACGAGCAGTACTTC
CASSLPGGNEQYF
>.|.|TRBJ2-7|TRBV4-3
TGCGCCAGCAGCCAAGAGCGCGTGAGGCAGGGGTCCTCCTACGAGCAGTACTTC
CASSQERVRQGSSYEQYF
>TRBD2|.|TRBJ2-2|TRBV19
TGTGCCAGCTCTGGACTAGCGGGATCTTCTATTGGGGAGCTGTTTTTT
CASSGLAGSSIGELFF
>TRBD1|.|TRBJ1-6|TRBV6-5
TGTGCCAGCAGTTACTCGAGACAGGGGGCCTCACCCCTCCACTTT
CASSYSRQGASPLHF
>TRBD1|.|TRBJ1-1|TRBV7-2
TGTGCCAGCAGCTCCCAACAGGGGACTGAAGCTTTCTTT
CASSSQQGTEAFF
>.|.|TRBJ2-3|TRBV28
TGTGCCAGCCACCGACAGGACACAGATACGCAGTATTTT
CASHRQDTDTQYF
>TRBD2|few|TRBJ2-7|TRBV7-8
TGTGCCAGCCGTGGTGGGACTACCTACGAGCAGTACTTC
CASRGGTTYEQYF
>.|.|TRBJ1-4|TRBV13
TGTGCCAGCAGCTCAGCCCGGGTGGGTGAAAAACTGTTTTTT
CASSSARVGEKLFF
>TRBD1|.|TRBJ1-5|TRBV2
TGTGCCAGCGGGACAGGGTCCCATATTCAGCCCCAGCATTTT
CASGTGSHIQPQHF
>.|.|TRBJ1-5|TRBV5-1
TGCGCCAGCAGCCCTACAGGAGGGGGCAATCAGCCCCAGCATTTT
CASSPTGGGNQPQHF
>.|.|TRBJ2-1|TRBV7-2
TGTGCCAGCAGCTTAGGACAGGGACTGAATGAGCAGTTCTTC
CASSLGQGLNEQFF
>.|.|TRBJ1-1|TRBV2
TGTGCCAGCAGTAAGCATCCCCTCCAGGGCGAAGCTTTCTTT
CASSKHPLQGEAFF
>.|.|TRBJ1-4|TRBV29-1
TGCAGCGTTGGGAGTGAGTCGGGGACTGTGCATGAAAAACTGTTTTTT
CSVGSESGTVHEKLFF